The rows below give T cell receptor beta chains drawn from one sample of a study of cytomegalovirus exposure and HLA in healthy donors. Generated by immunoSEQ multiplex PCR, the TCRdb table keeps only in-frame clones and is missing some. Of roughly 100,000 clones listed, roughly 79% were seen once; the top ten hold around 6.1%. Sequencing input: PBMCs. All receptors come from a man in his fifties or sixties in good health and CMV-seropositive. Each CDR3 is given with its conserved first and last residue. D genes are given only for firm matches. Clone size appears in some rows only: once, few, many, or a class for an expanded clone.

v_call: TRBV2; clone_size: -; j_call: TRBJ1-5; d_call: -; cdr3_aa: CASRAPDKPQHF; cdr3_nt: TGTGCCAGCAGGGCCCCCGATAAGCCCCAGCATTTT
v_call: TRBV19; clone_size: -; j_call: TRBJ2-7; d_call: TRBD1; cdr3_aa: CASSLTQGAGYEQYF; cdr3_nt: TGTGCCAGTAGTCTGACCCAGGGGGCAGGCTACGAGCAGTACTTC
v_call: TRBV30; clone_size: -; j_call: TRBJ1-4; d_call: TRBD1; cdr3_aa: CAWSAGQGTNEKLFF; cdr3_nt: TGTGCCTGGAGTGCAGGACAGGGAACTAATGAAAAACTGTTTTTT
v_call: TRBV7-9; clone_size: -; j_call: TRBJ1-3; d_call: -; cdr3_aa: CASSLQGAGNTIYF; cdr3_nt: TGTGCCAGCAGCTTACAAGGGGCTGGAAACACCATATATTTT
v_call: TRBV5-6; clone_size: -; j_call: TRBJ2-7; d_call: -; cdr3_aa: CASSVRDNSYEQYF; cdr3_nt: TGTGCCAGCAGCGTCCGGGACAACTCCTACGAGCAGTACTTC
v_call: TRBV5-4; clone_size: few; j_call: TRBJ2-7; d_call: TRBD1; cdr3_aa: CASSSGQGLSEQYF; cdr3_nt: TGTGCCAGCAGCTCGGGACAGGGGCTGTCCGAGCAGTACTTC
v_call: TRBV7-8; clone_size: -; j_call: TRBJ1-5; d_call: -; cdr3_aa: CASSSGARNQPQHF; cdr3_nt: TGTGCCAGCAGCTCCGGAGCACGCAATCAGCCCCAGCATTTT
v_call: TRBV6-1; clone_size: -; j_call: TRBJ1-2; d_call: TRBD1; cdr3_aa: CASSSPGQVFYGYTF; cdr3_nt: TGTGCCAGCAGTTCGCCGGGACAGGTCTTCTATGGCTACACCTTC
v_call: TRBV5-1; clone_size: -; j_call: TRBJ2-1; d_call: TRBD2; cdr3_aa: CASSGGGHNNEQFF; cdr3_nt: TGCGCCAGCAGTGGCGGGGGGCACAACAATGAGCAGTTCTTC
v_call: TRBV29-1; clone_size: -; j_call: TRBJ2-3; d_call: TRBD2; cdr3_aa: CSVHLAGKSTDTQYF; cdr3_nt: TGCAGCGTTCATCTAGCGGGGAAGAGCACAGATACGCAGTATTTT
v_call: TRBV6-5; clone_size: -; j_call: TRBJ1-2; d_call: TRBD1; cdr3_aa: CASSRQGARSYGYTF; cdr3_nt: TGTGCCAGCAGTCGCCAGGGGGCGCGTAGCTATGGCTACACCTTC
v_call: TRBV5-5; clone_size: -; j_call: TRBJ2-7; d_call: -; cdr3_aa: CASSWPGGYEQYF; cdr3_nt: TGTGCCAGCAGCTGGCCCGGGGGCTACGAGCAGTACTTC
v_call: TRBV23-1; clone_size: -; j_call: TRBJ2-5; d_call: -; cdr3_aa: CASSPRGRDLSQYF; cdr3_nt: TGCGCCAGCAGTCCGCGGGGGCGCGACTTGTCCCAGTACTTC
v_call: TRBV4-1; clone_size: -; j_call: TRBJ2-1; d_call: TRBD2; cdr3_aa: CASSQVGGGFTEQFF; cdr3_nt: TGCGCCAGCAGCCAAGTAGGCGGGGGGTTCACTGAGCAGTTCTTC
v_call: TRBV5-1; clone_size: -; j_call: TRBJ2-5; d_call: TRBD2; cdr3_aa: CASSSSTSGGVETQYF; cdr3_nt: TGCGCCAGCAGCTCCTCGACTAGCGGGGGAGTCGAGACCCAGTACTTC
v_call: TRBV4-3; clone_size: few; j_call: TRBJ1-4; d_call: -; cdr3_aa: CASSQGGGEREKLFF; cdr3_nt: TGCGCCAGCAGCCAAGGCGGGGGGGAACGGGAAAAACTGTTTTTT
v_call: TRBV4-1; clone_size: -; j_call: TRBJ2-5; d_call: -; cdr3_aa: CASSQELGGGQETQYF; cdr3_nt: TGCGCCAGCAGCCAAGAACTAGGGGGGGGCCAAGAGACCCAGTACTTC
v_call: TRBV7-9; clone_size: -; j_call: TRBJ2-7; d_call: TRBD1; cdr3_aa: CSSSSSLQGTIYEQYF; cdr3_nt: TGTTCCAGCAGCTCTAGCCTACAGGGGACCATCTACGAGCAGTACTTC
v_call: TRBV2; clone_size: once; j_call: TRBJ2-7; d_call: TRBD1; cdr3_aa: CASSEGQGIYEQYF; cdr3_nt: TGTGCCAGCAGTGAAGGACAGGGAATCTACGAGCAGTACTTC
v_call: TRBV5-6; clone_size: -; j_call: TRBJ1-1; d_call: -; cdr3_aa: CASSLMPPRTEAFF; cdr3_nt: TGTGCCAGCAGCTTGATGCCCCCGCGGACTGAAGCTTTCTTT
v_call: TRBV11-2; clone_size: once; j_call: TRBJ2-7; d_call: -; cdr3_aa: CASTAPQARYEQYF; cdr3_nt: TGTGCCAGCACCGCCCCCCAGGCCCGCTACGAGCAGTACTTC
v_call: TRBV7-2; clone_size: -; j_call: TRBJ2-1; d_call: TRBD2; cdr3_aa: CASSPPGAGGRNEQFF; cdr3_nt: TGTGCCAGCAGCCCCCCCGGAGCGGGGGGTAGGAATGAGCAGTTCTTC
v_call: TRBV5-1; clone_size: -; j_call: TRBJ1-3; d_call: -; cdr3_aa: CASSSEVHGNSGNTIYF; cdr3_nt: TGCGCCAGCAGCTCGGAGGTACATGGGAACTCTGGAAACACCATATATTTT
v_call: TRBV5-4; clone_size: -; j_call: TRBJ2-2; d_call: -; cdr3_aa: CASTLDGVGTGELFF; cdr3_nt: TGTGCCAGCACCCTAGACGGGGTGGGGACCGGGGAGCTGTTTTTT
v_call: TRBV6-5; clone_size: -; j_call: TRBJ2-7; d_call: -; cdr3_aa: CASSSNAYEQYF; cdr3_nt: TGTGCCAGCAGTTCAAACGCTTACGAGCAGTACTTC
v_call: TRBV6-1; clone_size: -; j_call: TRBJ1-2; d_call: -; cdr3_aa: CASSLGEPYGYTF; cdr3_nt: TGTGCCAGCAGCCTGGGAGAGCCCTATGGCTACACCTTC
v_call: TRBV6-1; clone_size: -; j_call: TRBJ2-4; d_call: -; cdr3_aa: CASSGTGLDIQYF; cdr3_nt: TGTGCCAGCAGTGGTACAGGGTTAGACATTCAGTACTTC
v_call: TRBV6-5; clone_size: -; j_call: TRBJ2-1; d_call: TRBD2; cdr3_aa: CASSSTGTTYNEQFF; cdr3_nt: TGTGCCAGCAGTTCCACCGGGACTACCTACAATGAGCAGTTCTTC
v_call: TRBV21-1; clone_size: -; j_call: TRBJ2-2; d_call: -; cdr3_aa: CASSKLRSGGTPNTGELFF; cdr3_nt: TGTGCCAGCAGCAAACTTAGGAGCGGGGGGACACCGAACACCGGGGAGCTGTTTTTT
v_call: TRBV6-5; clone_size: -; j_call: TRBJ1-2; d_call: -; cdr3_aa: CASTPGQNYGYTF; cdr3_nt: TGTGCCAGCACCCCAGGACAGAACTATGGCTACACCTTC
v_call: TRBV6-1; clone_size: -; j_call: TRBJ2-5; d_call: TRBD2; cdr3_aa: CASSESQRGVQETQYF; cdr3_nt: TGTGCCAGCAGTGAAAGCCAGCGGGGGGTCCAAGAGACCCAGTACTTC
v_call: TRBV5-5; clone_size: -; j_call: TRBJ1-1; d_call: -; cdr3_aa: CASSRTLRDTEAFF; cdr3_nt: TGTGCCAGCAGTAGAACCCTCAGGGACACTGAAGCTTTCTTT
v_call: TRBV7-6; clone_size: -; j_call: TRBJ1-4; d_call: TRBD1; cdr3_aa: CASSLASRGLGELFF; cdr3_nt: TGTGCCAGCAGCTTAGCGTCTAGGGGGCTTGGGGAACTGTTTTTT
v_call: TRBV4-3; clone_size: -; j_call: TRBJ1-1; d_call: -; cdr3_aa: CASSQPNTPNTEAFF; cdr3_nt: TGCGCCAGCAGCCAACCAAACACCCCGAACACTGAAGCTTTCTTT
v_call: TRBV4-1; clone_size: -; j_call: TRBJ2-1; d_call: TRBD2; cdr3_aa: CASSQTLAGGAYNEQFF; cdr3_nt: TGCGCCAGCAGCCAAACCCTAGCGGGGGGAGCTTACAATGAGCAGTTCTTC
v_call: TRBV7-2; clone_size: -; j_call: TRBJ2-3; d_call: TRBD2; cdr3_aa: CASSPGGSGVSDTQYF; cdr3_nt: TGTGCCAGCAGCCCGGGAGGGAGCGGGGTGTCAGATACGCAGTATTTT
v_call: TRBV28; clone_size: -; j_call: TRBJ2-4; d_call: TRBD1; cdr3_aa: CATGQGGAKNIQYF; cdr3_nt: TGTGCCACTGGACAGGGAGGAGCCAAAAACATTCAGTACTTC
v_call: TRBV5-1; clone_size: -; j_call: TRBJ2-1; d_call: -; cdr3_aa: CASSLGLSYNEQFF; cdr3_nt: TGCGCCAGCAGCTTGGGACTCTCCTACAATGAGCAGTTCTTC
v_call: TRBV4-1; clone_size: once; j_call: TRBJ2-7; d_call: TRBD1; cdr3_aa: CASSSPPQGSSYEQYF; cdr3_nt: TGCGCCAGCAGCTCCCCCCCACAGGGGAGCTCCTACGAGCAGTACTTC
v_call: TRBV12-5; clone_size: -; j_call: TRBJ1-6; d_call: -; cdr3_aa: CASGFVGSGFSPLHF; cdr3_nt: TGTGCTAGTGGTTTCGTGGGGAGTGGGTTTTCACCCCTCCACTTT